This T cell receptor (beta chain) was captured by sequencing in a study of T cell responses to AZD1222 COVID-19 vaccine. Clones were read by immunoSEQ multiplex PCR, and TCRdb kept only the in-frame ones, dropping some. The sample lists 80,000 or so clones, about nine tenths occurring once. The source is an adult in good health. The sample consisted of peripheral blood, taken on day 0 of AZD1222 vaccination.

The chain's CDR3 is CASSIGPGQRAKNIQYF. For the CDR3, the DNA is TGTGCCAGTAGTATAGGGCCGGGACAGCGGGCCAAAAACATTCAGTACTTC. This chain joins TRBV19 and TRBJ2-4, with TRBD1 identical over 7 bases. CDR1 is LNHDA, CDR2 SQIVND, per germline (reference sequence). The J segment lost 1 base and the V segment lost 1 base, leaving 7 bases of the junction unmatched. The CDR3 contains 17 residues.